The present entry profiles one TCR beta chain with its context. This sample was taken from a study of blood T cells in healthy people across ages. Germline CDR1 reads MNHEY; CDR2 reads SMNVEV (reference sequence). V lost 3 bases to trimming and J lost 6 bases; unmatched junction nucleotides: 5. This CDR3 has 14 amino acids. Sample-barcoded 5' priming and a J-beta primer mix drove a second PCR of roughly 6 to 12 cycles. TCRdb called the 5' RACE reads again in MiXCR, with one record for every CDR3 protein. The table lists some 1.5 million distinct CDR3 sequences, approximately 30% of them singletons. The material sequenced was blood. This sequence was found in a woman aged 25 to 39 in good health. The chain uses TRBV27 and TRBJ2-1; TRBD1 aligns across 7 bases. The CDR3 DNA reads as TGTGCCAGCAGTTTTCTGGACAGGCGCAATGAGCAGTTCTTC. Residues: CASSFLDRRNEQFF.